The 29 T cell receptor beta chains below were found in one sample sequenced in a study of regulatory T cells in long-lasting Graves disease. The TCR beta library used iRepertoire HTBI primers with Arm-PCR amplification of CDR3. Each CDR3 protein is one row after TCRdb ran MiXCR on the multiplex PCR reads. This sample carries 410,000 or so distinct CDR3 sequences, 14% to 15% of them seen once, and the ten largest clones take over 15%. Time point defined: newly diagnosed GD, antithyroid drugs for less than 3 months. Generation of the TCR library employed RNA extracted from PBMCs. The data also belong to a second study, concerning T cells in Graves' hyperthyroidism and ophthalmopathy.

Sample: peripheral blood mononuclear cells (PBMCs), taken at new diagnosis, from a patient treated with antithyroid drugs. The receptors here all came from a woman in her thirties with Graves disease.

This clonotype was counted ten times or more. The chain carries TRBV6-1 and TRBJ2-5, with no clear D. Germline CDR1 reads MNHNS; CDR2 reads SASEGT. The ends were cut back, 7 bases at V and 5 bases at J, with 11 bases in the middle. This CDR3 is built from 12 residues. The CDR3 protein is CASKGNGETQYF. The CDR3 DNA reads TGTGCCAGCAAAGGGAATGGGGAGACCCAGTACTTC.

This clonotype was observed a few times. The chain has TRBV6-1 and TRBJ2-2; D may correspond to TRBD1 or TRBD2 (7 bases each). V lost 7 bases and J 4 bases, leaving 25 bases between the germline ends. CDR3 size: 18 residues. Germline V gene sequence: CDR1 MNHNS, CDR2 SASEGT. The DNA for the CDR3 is TGTGCCAGCACCAAGGGGGCGGGAGTAGCGCTGGGCACCGGGGAGCTGTTTTTT. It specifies CASTKGAGVALGTGELFF.

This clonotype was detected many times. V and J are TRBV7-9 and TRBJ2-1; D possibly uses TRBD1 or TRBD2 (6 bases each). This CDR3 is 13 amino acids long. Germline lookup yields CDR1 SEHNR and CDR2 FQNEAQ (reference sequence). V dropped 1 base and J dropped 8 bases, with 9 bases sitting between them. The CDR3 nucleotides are TGTGCCAGCAGCTTAGTTAGGGGGGATGAGCAGTTCTTC. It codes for CASSLVRGDEQFF.

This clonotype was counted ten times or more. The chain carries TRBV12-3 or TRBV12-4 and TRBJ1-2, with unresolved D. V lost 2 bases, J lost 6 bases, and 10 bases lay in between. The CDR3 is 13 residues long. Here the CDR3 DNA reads TGTGCCAGCAGTTTAACGGATCCGGATGGCTACACCTTC. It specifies CASSLTDPDGYTF.

For the CDR3, the DNA is TGTGCCAGCAGCTTACCCCCTTGGGGAGTAGACCTCAATGAGCAGTTCTTC. It codes for CASSLPPWGVDLNEQFF. This sequence joins TRBV7-2 and TRBJ2-1, with D perhaps matching TRBD2 (5 bases). CDR3 length equals 17 residues. Germline CDR1 SGHTA, CDR2 FQGNSA. Trimming cost V 2 bases and J 6 bases, with 20 bases left between them.

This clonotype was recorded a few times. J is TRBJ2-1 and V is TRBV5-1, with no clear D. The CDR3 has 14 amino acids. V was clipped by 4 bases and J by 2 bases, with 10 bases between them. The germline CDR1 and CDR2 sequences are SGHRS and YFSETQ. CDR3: CASSPGWAYNEQFF. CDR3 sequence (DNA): TGCGCCAGCAGCCCCGGGTGGGCCTACAATGAGCAGTTCTTC. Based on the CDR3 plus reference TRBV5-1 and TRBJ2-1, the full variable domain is KAGVTQTPRYLIKTRGQQVTLSCSPISGHRSVSWYQQTPGQGLQFLFEYFSETQRNKGNFPGRFSGRQFSNSRSEMNVSTLELGDSALYLCASSPGWAYNEQFFGPGTRLTVL.

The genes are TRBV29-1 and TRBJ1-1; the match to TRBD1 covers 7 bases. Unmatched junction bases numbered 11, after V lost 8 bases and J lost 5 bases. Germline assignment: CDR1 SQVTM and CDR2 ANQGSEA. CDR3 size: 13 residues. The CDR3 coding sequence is TGCAGCACCAAGGGGGCCTCCAGGACTGAAGCTTTCTTT. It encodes CSTKGASRTEAFF.

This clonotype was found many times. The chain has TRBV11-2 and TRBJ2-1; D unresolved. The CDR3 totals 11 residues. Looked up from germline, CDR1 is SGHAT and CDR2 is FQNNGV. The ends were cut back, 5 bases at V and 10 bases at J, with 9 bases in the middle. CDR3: CASSETQEQFF. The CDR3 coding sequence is TGTGCCAGCAGCGAGACGCAGGAGCAGTTCTTC.

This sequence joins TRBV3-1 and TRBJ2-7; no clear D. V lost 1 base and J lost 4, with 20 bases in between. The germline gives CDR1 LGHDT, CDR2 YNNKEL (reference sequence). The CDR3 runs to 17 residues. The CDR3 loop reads CASSQVRKLDEGYEQYF. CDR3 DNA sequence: TGTGCCAGCAGCCAAGTAAGGAAGTTGGACGAAGGATACGAGCAGTACTTC.

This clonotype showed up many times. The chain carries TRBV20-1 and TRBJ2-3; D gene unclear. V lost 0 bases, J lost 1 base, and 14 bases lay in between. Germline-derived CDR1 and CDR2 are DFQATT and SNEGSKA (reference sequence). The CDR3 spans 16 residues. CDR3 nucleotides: TGCAGTGCTAGAGATCTGGCGGTAGCCCGCACAGATACGCAGTATTTT. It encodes CSARDLAVARTDTQYF.

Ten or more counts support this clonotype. DNA of the CDR3: TGTGCCAGCAGCGTAGCGGGGGCTTCCTACGAGCAGTACTTC. Translating it yields CASSVAGASYEQYF. This chain joins TRBV9 and TRBJ2-7, with D possibly being TRBD1 or TRBD2 (6 bases each). The CDR3 sequence is 14 residues long. With 0 bases removed from V and 1 base from J, the gap between germline ends came to 8 bases. The germline CDR1 and CDR2 sequences are SGDLS and YYNGEE.

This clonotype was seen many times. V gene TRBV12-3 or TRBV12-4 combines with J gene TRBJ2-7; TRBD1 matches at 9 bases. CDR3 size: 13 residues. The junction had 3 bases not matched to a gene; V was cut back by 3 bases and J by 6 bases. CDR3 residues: CASSFGTGTEQYF. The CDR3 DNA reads TGTGCCAGCAGTTTCGGGACAGGGACCGAGCAGTACTTC.

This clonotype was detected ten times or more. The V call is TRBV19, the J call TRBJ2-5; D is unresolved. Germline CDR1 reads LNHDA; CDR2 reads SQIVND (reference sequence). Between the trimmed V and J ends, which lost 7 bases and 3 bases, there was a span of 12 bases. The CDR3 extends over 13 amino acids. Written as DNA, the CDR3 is TGTGCCAGTAAAACGGACGGAGAAGAGACCCAGTACTTC. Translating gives CASKTDGEETQYF.

Here the CDR3 DNA reads TGTGCCAGTAGTACGCCTCGACAGTACGGTTCCTACAATGAGCAGTTCTTC. The encoded protein is CASSTPRQYGSYNEQFF. The chain uses TRBV19 and TRBJ2-1, with D tentatively TRBD1 (5 bases). Trimming pared 4 bases from V and 1 base from J, leaving 17 bases between. Germline assignment: CDR1 LNHDA and CDR2 SQIVND (reference sequence). The CDR3 length is 17 residues.

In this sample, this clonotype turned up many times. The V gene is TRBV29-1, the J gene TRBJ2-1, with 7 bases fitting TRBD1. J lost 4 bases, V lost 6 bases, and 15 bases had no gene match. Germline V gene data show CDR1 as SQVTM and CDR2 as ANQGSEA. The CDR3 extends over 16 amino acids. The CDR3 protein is CSVPNTGTVAYNEQFF. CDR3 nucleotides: TGCAGCGTGCCGAATACCGGGACAGTAGCTTACAATGAGCAGTTCTTC.

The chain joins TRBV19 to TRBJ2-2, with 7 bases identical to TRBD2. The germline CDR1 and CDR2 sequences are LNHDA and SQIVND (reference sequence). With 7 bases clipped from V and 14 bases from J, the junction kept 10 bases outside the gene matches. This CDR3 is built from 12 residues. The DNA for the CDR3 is TGTGCCAGTAAGACCGGCGGGGGAGATCTGTTTTTT. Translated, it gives CASKTGGGDLFF.

This chain's CDR3 is CASSQDEEAGAITGELFF. CDR3 nucleotide sequence: TGCGCCAGCAGCCAAGATGAGGAAGCGGGAGCTATCACCGGGGAGCTGTTTTTT. This chain connects TRBV4-1 to TRBJ2-2, with 8 bases lining up with TRBD2. This CDR3 contains 18 residues. V shed 0 bases and J 4 bases; nucleotides not matched to a gene: 10. Germline CDR1 and CDR2: MGHRA and YSYEKL.

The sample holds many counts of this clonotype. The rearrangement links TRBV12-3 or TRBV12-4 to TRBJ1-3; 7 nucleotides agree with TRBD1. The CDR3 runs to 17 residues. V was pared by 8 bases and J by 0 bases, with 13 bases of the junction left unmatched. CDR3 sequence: CASESGRQGPSGNTIYF. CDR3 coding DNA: TGTGCCAGCGAATCCGGTCGACAGGGACCCTCTGGAAACACCATATATTTT.

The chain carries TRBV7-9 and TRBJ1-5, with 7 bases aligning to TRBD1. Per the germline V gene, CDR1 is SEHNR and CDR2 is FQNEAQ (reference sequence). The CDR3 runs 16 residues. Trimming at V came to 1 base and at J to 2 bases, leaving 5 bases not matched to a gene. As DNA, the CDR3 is TGTGCCAGCAGCTTAGACAGGGGAGTGGGCAATCAGCCCCAGCATTTT. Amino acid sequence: CASSLDRGVGNQPQHF. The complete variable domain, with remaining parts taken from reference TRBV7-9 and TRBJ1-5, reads DTGVSQNPRHKITKRGQNVTFRCDPISEHNRLYWYRQTLGQGPEFLTYFQNEAQLEKSRLLSDRFSAERPKGSFSTLEIQRTEQGDSAMYLCASSLDRGVGNQPQHFGDGTRLSIL.

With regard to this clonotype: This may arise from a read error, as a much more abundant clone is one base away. This CDR3 reads CASSMTDPTYEQYF. The DNA for the CDR3 is TGTGCCAGCAGTATGACAGATCCAACCTACGAGCAGTACTTC. The rearrangement joins TRBV28 to TRBJ2-7; tentative D call: TRBD1 (5 bases). Germline loops: CDR1 MDHEN, CDR2 SYDVKM. CDR3 length: 14 amino acids. Trimming pared 5 bases from V and 2 bases from J, leaving 13 bases between.

The CDR3 sequence: CASRAQPNTGELFF. The DNA for the CDR3 is TGCGCCAGCAGGGCACAACCGAACACCGGGGAGCTGTTTTTT. V usage is TRBV5-1 and J usage is TRBJ2-2; no firm D call. Germline V gene lookup returns CDR1 SGHRS and CDR2 YFSETQ. The ends were cut back, 5 bases at V and 0 bases at J, with 8 bases in the middle. The CDR3 is 14 amino acids.

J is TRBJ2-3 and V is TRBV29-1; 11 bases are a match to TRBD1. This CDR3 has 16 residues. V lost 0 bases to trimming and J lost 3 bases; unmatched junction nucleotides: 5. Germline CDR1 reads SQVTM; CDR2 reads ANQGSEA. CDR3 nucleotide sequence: TGCAGCGTTGAAGAGGACAGGGGGCCGAAGACAGATACGCAGTATTTT. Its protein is CSVEEDRGPKTDTQYF.

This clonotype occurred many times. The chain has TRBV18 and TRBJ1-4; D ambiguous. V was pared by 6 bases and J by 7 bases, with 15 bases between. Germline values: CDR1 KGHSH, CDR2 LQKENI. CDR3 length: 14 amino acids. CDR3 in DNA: TGTGCCAGCTCGCAAAACCAGTCGCCTGAAAAACTGTTTTTT. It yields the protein CASSQNQSPEKLFF. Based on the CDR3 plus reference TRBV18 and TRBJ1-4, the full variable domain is NAGVMQNPRHLVRRRGQEARLRCSPMKGHSHVYWYRQLPEEGLKFMVYLQKENIIDESGMPKERFSAEFPKEGPSILRIQQVVRGDSAAYFCASSQNQSPEKLFFGSGTQLSVL.

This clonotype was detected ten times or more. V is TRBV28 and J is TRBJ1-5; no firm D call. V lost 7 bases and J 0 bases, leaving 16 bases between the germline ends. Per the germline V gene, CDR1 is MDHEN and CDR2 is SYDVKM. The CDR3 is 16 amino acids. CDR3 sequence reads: CASTNTDWYSNQPQHF. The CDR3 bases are TGTGCCAGCACCAACACCGACTGGTATAGCAATCAGCCCCAGCATTTT.

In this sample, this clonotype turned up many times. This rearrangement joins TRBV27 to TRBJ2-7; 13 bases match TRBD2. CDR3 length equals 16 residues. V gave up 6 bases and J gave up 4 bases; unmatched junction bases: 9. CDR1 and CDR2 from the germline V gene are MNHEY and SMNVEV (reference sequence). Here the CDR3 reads CASSHRLAGGRYEQYF. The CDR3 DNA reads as TGTGCCAGCAGCCACCGACTAGCGGGAGGTCGGTACGAGCAGTACTTC.

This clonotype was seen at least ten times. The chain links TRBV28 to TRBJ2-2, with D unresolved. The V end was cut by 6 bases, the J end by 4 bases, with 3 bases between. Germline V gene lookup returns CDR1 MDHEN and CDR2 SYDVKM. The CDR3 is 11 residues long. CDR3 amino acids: CASRSTGELFF. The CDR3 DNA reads TGTGCCAGCAGAAGCACCGGGGAGCTGTTTTTT.

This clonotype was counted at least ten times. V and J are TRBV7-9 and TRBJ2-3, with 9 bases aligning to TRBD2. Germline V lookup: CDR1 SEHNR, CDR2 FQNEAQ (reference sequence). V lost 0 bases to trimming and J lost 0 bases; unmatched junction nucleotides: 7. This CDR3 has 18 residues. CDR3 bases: TGTGCCAGCAGCTTAGCTGGCGGGAGGGCCAGTAGCACAGATACGCAGTATTTT. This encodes CASSLAGGRASSTDTQYF.

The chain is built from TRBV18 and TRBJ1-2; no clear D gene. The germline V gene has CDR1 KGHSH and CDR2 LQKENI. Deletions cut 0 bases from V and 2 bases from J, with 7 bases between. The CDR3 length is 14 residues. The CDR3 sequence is CASSPPANNYGYTF. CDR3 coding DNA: TGTGCCAGCTCACCACCGGCGAACAACTATGGCTACACCTTC. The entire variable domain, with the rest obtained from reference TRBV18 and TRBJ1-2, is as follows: NAGVMQNPRHLVRRRGQEARLRCSPMKGHSHVYWYRQLPEEGLKFMVYLQKENIIDESGMPKERFSAEFPKEGPSILRIQQVVRGDSAAYFCASSPPANNYGYTFGSGTRLTVV.

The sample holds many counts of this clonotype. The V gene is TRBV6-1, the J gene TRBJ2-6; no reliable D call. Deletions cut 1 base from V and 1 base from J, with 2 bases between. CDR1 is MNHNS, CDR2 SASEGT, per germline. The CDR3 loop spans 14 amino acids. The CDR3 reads CASSEVSGANVLTF. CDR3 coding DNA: TGTGCCAGCAGTGAAGTGTCTGGGGCCAACGTCCTGACTTTC.